Listed below are T cell receptor beta chains from one sample, sequenced in a study of graft-versus-host responses after intestinal transplantation. No antigens are known for them. Clones were read by immunoSEQ multiplex PCR, and TCRdb kept only the in-frame ones, dropping some. The sample lists around 100,000 clones; roughly 92% were seen once. The sample in question was unstimulated CD4+ T cells sorted from spleen or lymph node cells, obtained before transplant. These receptors all come from a human donor who was the organ donor for an intestinal transplant. The conserved cysteine and the conserved F or W are not part of the CDR3 here. A D gene is named only where the DNA matches it firmly.

V	D	J	CDR3
TRBV7-7	.	TRBJ2-1	ASSLAASSYNEQF
TRBV5-6	.	TRBJ1-3	ASSNSIQASGNTIY
TRBV6-6	.	TRBJ2-5	ASRRDTGPYETQY
TRBV13	.	TRBJ1-2	ASSLLGWMGGYT
TRBV5-4	TRBD1	TRBJ1-5	ASSLGGQGLAGNQPQH
TRBV29-1	.	TRBJ2-1	SVEFADASNEQF
TRBV6-1	.	TRBJ2-7	ASSEFHRVSYEQY
TRBV6-1	TRBD1	TRBJ1-4	ASIRGQGTGEKLF
TRBV6-5	.	TRBJ1-2	ASSYSVDSLNGYT
TRBV5-1	TRBD1	TRBJ1-2	ASSLDPGQGENSGYT
TRBV6-1	.	TRBJ2-7	ASSGVRGAEQY
TRBV5-1	.	TRBJ2-2	ASSLEGRPPNTGELF
TRBV7-9	.	TRBJ1-1	ASSVEAVNTEAF
TRBV27	TRBD2	TRBJ2-1	ASSNGLAGDNEQF
TRBV6-5	.	TRBJ2-1	ASRYDGYNEQF
TRBV9	TRBD2	TRBJ2-7	ASSVLAGPYEQY
TRBV15	.	TRBJ2-2	ATSPGSVSGELF
TRBV29-1	TRBD1	TRBJ2-2	SARPGAGTAAGELF
TRBV6-4	.	TRBJ2-1	ASSRETTNEQF
TRBV19	TRBD1	TRBJ1-2	ASSQQGRFYGYT
TRBV7-2	.	TRBJ1-1	ASSLVGVGAF
TRBV5-3	TRBD1	TRBJ1-2	ARSVDRVAYGYT
TRBV30	.	TRBJ1-2	AWSFLPRPGYSYGYT
TRBV28	.	TRBJ2-5	ASRSRDWETQY
TRBV5-5	TRBD1	TRBJ2-1	ASSLVRGRSEQF
TRBV6-1	.	TRBJ2-2	ASSDGGAGFFTGELF
TRBV25-1	TRBD1	TRBJ1-1	ASRPMTGDHTEAF
TRBV7-9	TRBD2	TRBJ2-5	ASSPTGTMESETQY
TRBV9	TRBD1	TRBJ2-1	ASSLPRTGTSNEQF